The present TCR beta chain was sequenced within a study of T cells expressing NK-cell markers. On this clonotype: As yet, its antigen is unknown.

Germline CDR1 SQVTM, CDR2 ANQGSEA. This CDR3 contains 15 residues. Findings and limits, study-wide: HCMV specificity of the expanded NKG2C+ T cell clones stayed unclear. In several donors, dominant NKG2C+ clonotypes were roughly 1.0-8% of CD8+ T cells.

TCRdb re-analyzed the 5' RACE reads; it lists each CDR3 protein once, without DNA. The sample has about 460,000 distinct CDR3 sequences. The TCR sequence derives from a woman aged 45-60 years in good health. Material for sequencing was blood T cells: a sorted CD56 or NKG2C T cell subset, CD4+ or CD8+ T cells, or bulk PBMC T cells (not recorded which). The genes are TRBV29-1 and TRBJ2-4; lacking DNA, the TRBD1 call made by TCRdb goes unchecked. CDR3 protein: CSVVEGAASKNIQYF.